Described below is a single TCR beta chain sequence and its context. No antigen is known for it. CDR3 size: 18 residues. With V trimmed by 1 base and J by 4 bases, 11 bases remained unmatched. From germline, CDR1 is LGHNA and CDR2 YNFKEQ. Sequenced by immunoSEQ multiplex PCR; TCRdb stores in-frame clones only, minus some. There are 90,000 to 100,000 clones in the sample; about 88% occur only once, and approximately 15% lies in the top ten. The data stem from a study of T cell responses to AZD1222 COVID-19 vaccine. Study-wide points: Sampling that yielded the repertoires occurred only after the peak T cell response. Just a handful of AZD1222 recipients tested seropositive at baseline. The donors showed a predominance of white British ancestry and of females, with possible underestimation of clonal diversity.

The specimen comprised peripheral blood, sampled 28 days after the second AZD1222 dose. The gene calls are TRBV4-2 and TRBJ2-1; 9 bases are shared with TRBD2. This sequence was found in an adult who received the AZD1222 COVID-19 vaccine. CDR3 nucleotides: TGTGCCAGCAGCCAAGCGACCGCTAGCGGGGCTGCGTACAATGAGCAGTTCTTC. Translating gives CASSQATASGAAYNEQFF.